The clone carrying this T cell receptor (beta chain) was counted between two and nine times. Its antigen is not known. TCRdb itself ran the reads through MiXCR, one entry per CDR3 protein. The sample lists roughly 990,000 distinct CDR3 sequences; less than 35% were seen once. The sample belongs to a study of T cell repertoires in cytomegalovirus infection. Study-wide background: The authors relied on CMV epitopes, both recently identified HLA-C-restricted and well-studied HLA-B-restricted. TCR beta signatures that were public indicated CMV infection and matching HLA type. Broader study findings: CMV-specific TCR beta clonotypes restricted by HLA-C were the ones dominating the ex vivo response. CMV carriers having the relevant HLA were flagged by cumulative public TCR beta family frequency.

Between the trimmed V and J ends, which lost 3 bases and 14 bases, there was a span of 20 bases. The V gene's germline CDR1 is SGDLS and CDR2 YYNGEE. This CDR3 is built from 13 residues. This chain uses TRBV9 with TRBJ1-2; D not certain. The clonotype was recovered from a human donor in good health (CMV status not recorded). Some clones in this sample may be carry-over from other donors' samples. Sequenced here: cultured CD8+ T cells from PBMCs, sampled from culture after CMV antigen stimulation. The CDR3 sequence: CASSAILREGKTF. DNA of the CDR3: TGTGCCAGCAGCGCCATACTACGGGAAGGGAAGACCTTC.